The sequence of this T cell receptor beta chain was determined in a study of T-cell memory formation after mild COVID-19 (dated by TCRdb to about 2021). Regarding the research as a whole: TCR sequence clusters from the two donors were largely donor specific. Two young, previously healthy adult volunteers made up the cohort, one male and one female. T-cell clones expanding and contracting after mild COVID-19 in two donors were tracked by longitudinal TCRalpha and TCRbeta repertoire sequencing.

TCRdb records Illumina NovaSeq 6000 as the sequencer. TCRalpha and TCRbeta cDNA libraries were built by 5'RACE with constant-segment primers, adding sample barcodes and unique molecular identifiers. Trizol reagent was used to extract RNA from every sample. Library amplification was performed in two PCR steps, and a second sample barcode and Illumina TruSeq adapters were introduced in the second step. The libraries were sequenced on an Illumina NovaSeq using 2 x 150 bp paired-end reads. Per the authors' processing: The reads were demultiplexed and collapsed into UMI-guided consensus sequences using migec v1.2.7. Using mixcr v2.1.11, UMI consensuses were aligned to TRA and TRB V and J templates and then assembled into clonotypes. A clonotype was counted as expanded or contracted only if both edgeR and NoisET called the change significant, with noise models trained on biological replicates. For edgeR calls, a false discovery rate-adjusted p below 0.01 and a log2 fold-change threshold of 1 were applied. As an exploratory analysis of dynamics, max-normalized trajectories of the 1000 most abundant clonotypes were examined by PCA with hierarchical clustering. Separately sequenced CD4+ and CD8+ repertoires were used to assign the CD4 or CD8 phenotype of responding clones. Through fastp at Q25 and MiXCR, TCRdb rebuilt clones from the public reads, retaining in-frame beta chains. CDR3 protein duplicates are merged, each entry listing the most common genes and DNA. These V and J calls originate from TCRdb's pipeline instead of the authors' own analysis. The sample profile shows roughly 40,000 distinct CDR3 sequences; roughly 7.2% of them were found once. Of the sample, approximately 1.5% is held by the ten largest clones.

Per the germline V gene, KGHDR is the CDR1 and SFDVKD is the CDR2. Reading from cysteine to phenylalanine, the CDR3 counts 14 amino acids. Only the CDR3 region is kept as DNA, spanning 42 bases read in frame from base 1. V is trimmed back by 5 bases and J by 2 bases, and the junction contains 2 bases that no gene match accounts for. Overall study outcomes, separate from this receptor: Some responding clones were detected in pre-infection memory, suggesting pre-existing cross-reactive memory T cells joined the SARS-CoV-2 response. Only a couple of mild cases were covered by the study, and larger cohorts that include severe cases with pre-infection samples were considered necessary. From day 15 to 85, contracting clones showed balanced CD4/CD8 phenotypes, whereas a second wave of clones that expanded from day 15 to 37 leaned towards CD4+. SARS-CoV-2 specificity was not confirmed for the second-wave clones peaking on day 37. Contracting CD4+ clones were found mainly in CM and EM memory subsets, while CD8+ clones were enriched in EMRA.

PBMCs were isolated by Ficoll-Paque density gradient centrifugation. This clonotype was seen many times. What this receptor recognizes is not known. Qualities for individual bases were not recorded, and no much larger clone is one base off. The TCR comes from a man between 18 and 29 years old who had mild COVID-19 (a few samples of this study predate the infection). The sample titles of this study are shuffled in the database, so cell type and time point are left out; the donor was told from shared clones. What was sequenced was PBMCs or a T cell subset sorted from them (not recorded which). Recombination connected TRBV24-1 to TRBJ2-3, and 8 junctional nucleotides match TRBD1. The DNA is TGTGCCACCAGTGGGGACAGGACCACAGATACGCAGTATTTT. Its translation reads: CATSGDRTTDTQYF.